These T cell receptor beta chains were read from a single sample in a study of T cell repertoires in cytomegalovirus infection. TCRdb ran MiXCR on the reads and lists one entry per CDR3 protein. The table includes about 55,000 distinct CDR3 sequences, around 20% detected once. Which antigens these TCRs recognize remains unknown. This specimen consisted of CD8+ T cells from cultured PBMCs, obtained from culture after CMV antigen stimulation. These receptors were collected from a human donor in good health (CMV status not recorded). Some clones in this sample may be carry-over from other donors' samples. Each CDR3 is given with its conserved first and last residue. The D gene is left open where the match is weak. The listing skips clone size in some rows; elsewhere it reads once, few, many or a size class.

CDR3 DNA: TGTGCCAGCAGTTCCCCAAGCACAGATACGCAGTATTTT
CDR3 protein: CASSSPSTDTQYF
J gene: TRBJ2-3
D gene: .
clone size: .
V gene: TRBV6-5

CDR3 DNA: TGTGCCAGCAGCTTAGGAGGGGGCCGCTCCTATAATTCACCCCTCCACTTT
CDR3 protein: CASSLGGGRSYNSPLHF
J gene: TRBJ1-6
D gene: TRBD1
clone size: medium-sized
V gene: TRBV7-2

CDR3 DNA: TGTGCCAGCAACCAACCGGAGGGACAGGGAGTTTATCGGCAGTTCTTC
CDR3 protein: CASNQPEGQGVYRQFF
J gene: TRBJ2-1
D gene: TRBD1
clone size: few
V gene: TRBV6-2/TRBV6-3

CDR3 DNA: TGTGCCAGCACTTTGGGGAGGGGGCTTTGGTCACCCCTCCACTTT
CDR3 protein: CASTLGRGLWSPLHF
J gene: TRBJ1-6
D gene: TRBD1
clone size: .
V gene: TRBV6-5

CDR3 DNA: TGTGCCAGCAGTTTAAGTCGTTGGAGCACAGATACGCAGTATTTT
CDR3 protein: CASSLSRWSTDTQYF
J gene: TRBJ2-3
D gene: .
clone size: .
V gene: TRBV12-3/TRBV12-4

CDR3 DNA: TGTGCCAGCAGCTTACAGACCGGGGAGCTGTTTTTT
CDR3 protein: CASSLQTGELFF
J gene: TRBJ2-2
D gene: .
clone size: .
V gene: TRBV7-9

CDR3 DNA: TGTGCCAGCAGCTTGACTAGCACTGATACGCAGTATTTT
CDR3 protein: CASSLTSTDTQYF
J gene: TRBJ2-3
D gene: TRBD2
clone size: .
V gene: TRBV28

CDR3 DNA: TGTGCCAGCAGCCAGGCTAGCGGGGAATACAATGAGCAGTTCTTC
CDR3 protein: CASSQASGEYNEQFF
J gene: TRBJ2-1
D gene: TRBD2
clone size: few
V gene: TRBV4-2

CDR3 DNA: TGCGCCAGCAGCCAAGCCAGCGGCCCCACCGGGGAGCTGTTTTTT
CDR3 protein: CASSQASGPTGELFF
J gene: TRBJ2-2
D gene: .
clone size: .
V gene: TRBV4-1

CDR3 DNA: TGCGCCAGCAGCGCCAAGATCGGGGAATCCTACGAGCAGTACTTC
CDR3 protein: CASSAKIGESYEQYF
J gene: TRBJ2-7
D gene: .
clone size: .
V gene: TRBV4-1

CDR3 DNA: TGTGCCAGCAGCTGGCGACTAGGAACAGCTAGCACAGATACGCAGTATTTT
CDR3 protein: CASSWRLGTASTDTQYF
J gene: TRBJ2-3
D gene: .
clone size: few
V gene: TRBV7-2

CDR3 DNA: TGTGCCAGCAGGAAATATACAGGGTTTGAAACTGAAGCTTTCTTT
CDR3 protein: CASRKYTGFETEAFF
J gene: TRBJ1-1
D gene: .
clone size: few
V gene: TRBV12-3/TRBV12-4

CDR3 DNA: TGTGCCAGCAGTTTGGCTAGCGGGATATCCTACAATGAGCAGTTCTTC
CDR3 protein: CASSLASGISYNEQFF
J gene: TRBJ2-1
D gene: TRBD2
clone size: .
V gene: TRBV28

CDR3 DNA: TGTGCCAGCAGTCTCTCTCCGGGGGCCAATTCACCCCTCCACTTT
CDR3 protein: CASSLSPGANSPLHF
J gene: TRBJ1-6
D gene: .
clone size: .
V gene: TRBV27

CDR3 DNA: TGTGCCAGCAGCTTAGAAAGAAGCACAGATACGCAGTATTTT
CDR3 protein: CASSLERSTDTQYF
J gene: TRBJ2-3
D gene: .
clone size: .
V gene: TRBV7-9

CDR3 DNA: TGTGCCAGCAGATTTCAGGGGGCTGGCACCGGGGAGCTGTTTTTT
CDR3 protein: CASRFQGAGTGELFF
J gene: TRBJ2-2
D gene: TRBD1
clone size: .
V gene: TRBV6-5

CDR3 DNA: TGTGCCAGCAGAGTGGGGCAAGAGACCCAGTACTTC
CDR3 protein: CASRVGQETQYF
J gene: TRBJ2-5
D gene: .
clone size: few
V gene: TRBV6-1

CDR3 DNA: TGTGCCAGTAGTATATCCCAGGTGGGAGTCGATGGCTACACCTTC
CDR3 protein: CASSISQVGVDGYTF
J gene: TRBJ1-2
D gene: .
clone size: once
V gene: TRBV19

CDR3 DNA: TGTGCCAGCAGCCTCCGTCATAGCGGGAGTTTATCCGACATTCAGTACTTC
CDR3 protein: CASSLRHSGSLSDIQYF
J gene: TRBJ2-4
D gene: TRBD2
clone size: .
V gene: TRBV7-8

CDR3 DNA: TGTGCCAGCAGCTCTGACATGAATGAGCCCCAGCATTTT
CDR3 protein: CASSSDMNEPQHF
J gene: TRBJ1-5
D gene: .
clone size: .
V gene: TRBV7-4

CDR3 DNA: TGTGCCAGCAGTTTGGGGTCAGGGGGCAATGAGCAGTTCTTC
CDR3 protein: CASSLGSGGNEQFF
J gene: TRBJ2-1
D gene: TRBD1
clone size: few
V gene: TRBV27

CDR3 DNA: TGCGCCAGCAGTTCGTTGCGGTTTAGGGCCTACAATGAGCAGTTCTTC
CDR3 protein: CASSSLRFRAYNEQFF
J gene: TRBJ2-1
D gene: .
clone size: many
V gene: TRBV10-1

CDR3 DNA: TGTGCCAGCACCGGACAGGACTACGATGAGCAGTTCTTC
CDR3 protein: CASTGQDYDEQFF
J gene: TRBJ2-1
D gene: .
clone size: .
V gene: TRBV12-3/TRBV12-4

CDR3 DNA: TGTGCCAGCAGTTTAGCGCTAAGGGCAACTGAAGCTTTCTTT
CDR3 protein: CASSLALRATEAFF
J gene: TRBJ1-1
D gene: .
clone size: .
V gene: TRBV12-3/TRBV12-4

CDR3 DNA: TGTGCCAGCAGCTTTGGTTTTTTCAATGATGGCTACACCTTC
CDR3 protein: CASSFGFFNDGYTF
J gene: TRBJ1-2
D gene: .
clone size: .
V gene: TRBV7-2

CDR3 DNA: TGTGCCAGCAGCCCCTTGACTAGCGGCGCCGCGGATACGCAGTATTTT
CDR3 protein: CASSPLTSGAADTQYF
J gene: TRBJ2-3
D gene: TRBD2
clone size: .
V gene: TRBV7-6

CDR3 DNA: TGTGCCAGCAGGCCGGGACGTGTAAACGAGCAGTACTTC
CDR3 protein: CASRPGRVNEQYF
J gene: TRBJ2-7
D gene: .
clone size: few
V gene: TRBV7-8

CDR3 DNA: TGCGCCAGCAGCCAAGACGGGTCCTTCTATGGCTACACCTTC
CDR3 protein: CASSQDGSFYGYTF
J gene: TRBJ1-2
D gene: .
clone size: few
V gene: TRBV4-1

CDR3 DNA: TGTGCCAGCACCCCTCTTCGCCGGGGGGAAGGCGAGCAGTACTTC
CDR3 protein: CASTPLRRGEGEQYF
J gene: TRBJ2-7
D gene: TRBD2
clone size: .
V gene: TRBV6-2/TRBV6-3

CDR3 DNA: TGTGCCAGCACCCCACTAGCGGGGGGTATCTACGAGCAGTACTTC
CDR3 protein: CASTPLAGGIYEQYF
J gene: TRBJ2-7
D gene: TRBD2
clone size: .
V gene: TRBV6-2/TRBV6-3

CDR3 DNA: TGCAGTGCCCCGTTTGGACTAGCGGGGGCGGAGACCCAGTACTTC
CDR3 protein: CSAPFGLAGAETQYF
J gene: TRBJ2-5
D gene: TRBD2
clone size: many
V gene: TRBV20-1

CDR3 DNA: TGTGCCAGCACCATGACAGTAAACACTGAAGCTTTCTTT
CDR3 protein: CASTMTVNTEAFF
J gene: TRBJ1-1
D gene: .
clone size: .
V gene: TRBV2

CDR3 DNA: TGTGCCAGCAGCCCCCCCGGAGGGACAGGGGGGGTATACGAGCAGTACTTC
CDR3 protein: CASSPPGGTGGVYEQYF
J gene: TRBJ2-7
D gene: TRBD1
clone size: few
V gene: TRBV7-9

CDR3 DNA: TGTGCCAGCAGCGCCATCCTTAGGGGGACCCAAGAGACCCAGTACTTC
CDR3 protein: CASSAILRGTQETQYF
J gene: TRBJ2-5
D gene: .
clone size: .
V gene: TRBV7-9

CDR3 DNA: TGTGCCAGCAGTCCCCGGACAGGCTTCATGGGGCTAGCCAAAAACATTCAGTACTTC
CDR3 protein: CASSPRTGFMGLAKNIQYF
J gene: TRBJ2-4
D gene: TRBD1
clone size: few
V gene: TRBV27

CDR3 DNA: TGTGCCAGCAGTGAAGAAGGTGGTGGCACTGAAGCTTTCTTT
CDR3 protein: CASSEEGGGTEAFF
J gene: TRBJ1-1
D gene: .
clone size: .
V gene: TRBV6-1

CDR3 DNA: TGCGCCAGCAGCCAAGCGCGTGGGGCCGGCGGGGAGCTGTTTTTT
CDR3 protein: CASSQARGAGGELFF
J gene: TRBJ2-2
D gene: .
clone size: few
V gene: TRBV4-3

CDR3 DNA: TGTGCCAGCAGCTTAGATCTGTCCTACGAGCAGTACTTC
CDR3 protein: CASSLDLSYEQYF
J gene: TRBJ2-7
D gene: .
clone size: .
V gene: TRBV7-2

CDR3 DNA: TGCGCCAGCAGCCAAGACTATTCCAATGAGCAGTTCTTC
CDR3 protein: CASSQDYSNEQFF
J gene: TRBJ2-1
D gene: .
clone size: .
V gene: TRBV4-3

CDR3 DNA: TGTGCCAGCAGCTTACAGTCCAGCGGAGGAGTCTACGAGCAGTACTTC
CDR3 protein: CASSLQSSGGVYEQYF
J gene: TRBJ2-7
D gene: .
clone size: .
V gene: TRBV7-6

CDR3 DNA: TGTGCCAGCACCTTCGGGGGAAGTCCTGAAGCTTTCTTT
CDR3 protein: CASTFGGSPEAFF
J gene: TRBJ1-1
D gene: .
clone size: few
V gene: TRBV6-2/TRBV6-3